This is a list of T cell receptor beta chains from one sample in a study of identical twins. A single record per CDR3 protein comes from TCRdb applying MiXCR to the 5' RACE reads. The top ten hold less than 2.5% of the sample, which has fewer than 250,000 distinct CDR3 sequences, roughly 7.5% seen once. This same sample was also taken into another study, of yellow fever vaccine responses in identical twins.

The sequencing input was memory (CD45RO+) T cells sorted from blood. The origin of the receptors is a young woman in good health. The CDR3 runs from the conserved cysteine through the conserved F or W. The order of the fields is clone size, D gene, J gene, V gene, CDR3 DNA, CDR3 protein. The D gene is left open where the match is weak. Not every row has a clone size; where given, it reads once, few, many or a size class.

few NA TRBJ2-1 TRBV6-1 TGTGCCAGCAGTGAACTTAGGGGGTTGAATGAGCAGTTCTTC CASSELRGLNEQFF
many NA TRBJ2-3 TRBV7-3 TGTGCCAGCAGCTTAGTACCCTCTGATACGCAGTATTTT CASSLVPSDTQYF
NA TRBD2 TRBJ2-3 TRBV5-1 TGCGCCAGCAGCTCGGGACTAGCGGGAGGGCCTGGGCAGTATTTT CASSSGLAGGPGQYF
NA TRBD2 TRBJ2-1 TRBV25-1 TGTGCCAGCAGTAATAGCGGGGGGGCGACTCTCGATGAGCAGTTCTTC CASSNSGGATLDEQFF
many NA TRBJ2-1 TRBV12-3/TRBV12-4 TGTGCCAGCAGTTTAGGGCCCTTCAATGAGCAGTTCTTC CASSLGPFNEQFF
many NA TRBJ2-7 TRBV12-3/TRBV12-4 TGTGCCAGCAAGCGTGGGCAGACCTCCTACGAGCAGTACTTC CASKRGQTSYEQYF
few NA TRBJ2-2 TRBV7-3 TGTGCCAGCAGCTTAAGACCAGGGCGGGTTGGCACCGGGGAGCTGTTTTTT CASSLRPGRVGTGELFF
few NA TRBJ1-2 TRBV28 TGTGCCAGCAGAGGCGAAGCCCTTAACTATGGCTACACCTTC CASRGEALNYGYTF
many NA TRBJ1-6 TRBV6-5 TGTGCCAGCAGTTACGGCGCAACCAAGAATTCACCCCTCCACTTT CASSYGATKNSPLHF
few TRBD2 TRBJ2-3 TRBV10-3 TGTGCCATCAGTGAGGGACTAGCGAGAGATACGCAGTATTTT CAISEGLARDTQYF
many TRBD2 TRBJ2-2 TRBV12-3/TRBV12-4 TGTGCCAGCAGTTTTTTCTTATGGGAACTAGCGGGCATAGCGAACACCGGGGAGCTGTTTTTT CASSFFLWELAGIANTGELFF
many NA TRBJ2-3 TRBV3-1 TGTGCCAGCAGCGGGGAACGTCGCACAGATACGCAGTATTTT CASSGERRTDTQYF
many NA TRBJ1-4 TRBV20-1 TGCAGTGCTGAGGTCTTCCCTAATGAAAAACTGTTTTTT CSAEVFPNEKLFF
many NA TRBJ2-7 TRBV6-2/TRBV6-3 TGTGCCAGCAGTTACTCACGAGGGTACGAGCAGTACTTC CASSYSRGYEQYF
many NA TRBJ2-3 TRBV20-1 TGCAGTGCTCAGGGGGAGGGGGTCACAGATACGCAGTATTTT CSAQGEGVTDTQYF
few TRBD1 TRBJ1-4 TRBV7-9 TGTGCCAGCAGCTCGGGACAGGGGGCGGAGAAACTGTTTTTT CASSSGQGAEKLFF
many TRBD2 TRBJ2-1 TRBV20-1 TGCAGCGCATTAGGACTAGCGAATGAGCAGTTCTTC CSALGLANEQFF